The T cell receptor (beta chain) under discussion was sequenced for a study of T-cell memory formation after mild COVID-19. General observations from the study: Clones contracting day 15 to 85 were balanced CD4/CD8; later expanders leaned CD4+.

This clonotype was seen a few times. Its antigen is currently unknown. With 6 bases clipped from V and 2 bases from J, the junction kept 6 bases outside the gene matches. This CDR3 region has 17 residues. TCRdb reprocessed the 5' RACE reads with MiXCR, giving one entry per CDR3 protein. The table records 380,000 or so distinct CDR3 sequences, approximately 15% of them present only once. This chain links TRBV12-3 or TRBV12-4 with TRBJ2-3; 15 bases agree with TRBD2. Sequences were obtained from PBMCs or a T cell subset sorted from them (not recorded which). The clonotype comes from a man between 18 and 29 years old who had mild COVID-19 (a few samples of this study predate the infection). Cell type and time point are not known. The CDR3 DNA reads TGTGCCAGCAGCCTCGGGACTAGCGGGGGGAACACAGATACGCAGTATTTT. This sequence encodes CASSLGTSGGNTDTQYF.